The 13 T cell receptor beta chains in this list originate from one sample, sequenced in a study of cytomegalovirus exposure and HLA in healthy donors. PCR was performed using 60 Vbeta and 13 Jbeta primers. Using immunoSEQ multiplex PCR, the repertoire was profiled, and TCRdb retains in-frame clones only, with some absent. The sample includes about 200,000 clones, 79% of them seen just once. The sequencing sample was made of PBMCs. All receptors derive from a girl aged 10-17 years in good health and CMV-seropositive.

This chain links TRBV4-2 with TRBJ1-5; maybe TRBD1 (5 bases). Germline V gene sequence: CDR1 LGHNA, CDR2 YNFKEQ. The CDR3 is made up of 14 amino acids. The ends were cut back, 0 bases at V and 8 bases at J, with 11 bases in the middle. DNA for the CDR3: TGTGCCAGCAGCCAAGATTCAGCCAGGGAGCCCCAGCATTTT. Encoded protein: CASSQDSAREPQHF.

To note about this clone: The junction differs from germline at one of its ends, possibly a read error. In DNA, the CDR3 is TGTGCCATCAGTGGACCCCCCGGGACAGAATCCTCCGAGCAGTACTTC. It specifies CAISGPPGTESSEQYF. The gene calls are TRBV10-3 and TRBJ2-7; 7 nucleotides line up with TRBD1. The CDR3 is made up of 16 amino acids. Per the germline V gene, CDR1 is ENHRY and CDR2 is SYGVKD.

This clone was found a few times. The CDR3: CASSMAGMVGYTF. The CDR3 DNA sequence: TGTGCCAGTAGTATGGCAGGGATGGTTGGCTACACCTTC. The chain has TRBV19 and TRBJ1-2; D might be TRBD1 (5 bases). Trimming took off 3 bases at V and 7 bases at J, with 12 bases between the two ends. The CDR3 sequence is 13 residues long. CDR1 is LNHDA and CDR2 is SQIVND in the germline V gene (reference sequence).

The rearrangement joins TRBV10-3 to TRBJ2-7; 7 bases map to TRBD1. The J segment lost 7 bases and the V segment lost 8 bases, leaving 11 bases of the junction unmatched. Germline V gene sequence: CDR1 ENHRY, CDR2 SYGVKD. CDR3 length equals 13 residues. CDR3 nucleotide sequence: TGTGCCATCCAGGAAGGGGACAGTGGAGAGCAGTACTTC. It yields the protein CAIQEGDSGEQYF.

For the CDR3, the DNA is TGTGCCAGCTCTCTGGGCGGGGGTGCGGACGAGCAGTACTTC. It yields the protein CASSLGGGADEQYF. This chain connects TRBV2 to TRBJ2-7; 7 nucleotides match TRBD2. The CDR3 runs to 14 residues. Germline V gene sequence: CDR1 SNHLY, CDR2 FYNNEI. J gave up 5 bases and V 8 bases, and 12 bases lay outside the gene matches.

The sample holds one count of this clone. V usage is TRBV19 and J usage is TRBJ1-5, with D possibly TRBD1 on 5 matching bases. The V and J ends lost 5 bases and 6 bases respectively, with 17 bases between them. CDR1 is LNHDA, CDR2 SQIVND, per germline (reference sequence). The CDR3 sequence is 15 residues long. In DNA, the CDR3 is TGTGCCAGTAGTCCCGGCGGAGGGGTGGGTCAGCCCCAGCATTTT. Translation gives CASSPGGGVGQPQHF.

The V and J genes are TRBV9 and TRBJ1-1; D is unclear. The CDR3 loop spans 14 amino acids. With 0 bases removed from V and 0 bases from J, the gap between germline ends came to 6 bases. CDR1 is SGDLS, CDR2 YYNGEE, per germline. The CDR3 spells CASSVDSLNTEAFF. The DNA for the CDR3 is TGTGCCAGCAGCGTAGACAGTCTGAACACTGAAGCTTTCTTT.

The V and J genes are TRBV7-9 and TRBJ1-1; TRBD1 might be the D (6 bases). This CDR3 has 15 residues. Germline V CDR1 and CDR2: SEHNR, FQNEAQ (reference sequence). The V end lost 1 base, the J end lost 3 bases, and 12 bases lay between the germline ends. The DNA of the CDR3 is TGTGCCAGCAGCTTAGGGACTAGGGGGTACACTGAAGCTTTCTTT. Translation gives CASSLGTRGYTEAFF.

The genes are TRBV19 and TRBJ1-4; D is uncertain. CDR3 size: 17 residues. Germline CDR1 LNHDA, CDR2 SQIVND (reference sequence). Deletions cut 0 bases from V and 12 bases from J, with 23 bases between. For the CDR3, the DNA is TGTGCCAGTAGTATAGATCTCTCCGGGGAGCCCTTCGAACAACTGTTTTTT. It encodes CASSIDLSGEPFEQLFF.

The chain has TRBV19 and TRBJ1-6; the match to TRBD1 covers 7 bases. V lost 3 bases and J lost 3; bases outside the gene matches: 5. Germline CDR1 LNHDA, CDR2 SQIVND (reference sequence). CDR3 length: 16 residues. As DNA, the CDR3 is TGTGCCAGTAGTATGGACAGGAGGGGCTATAATTCACCCCTCCACTTT. It encodes CASSMDRRGYNSPLHF.

This rearrangement joins TRBV6-5 to TRBJ1-3; no clear D. The CDR3 is 14 residues long. Germline CDR1 MNHEY, CDR2 SVGAGI. CDR3 DNA: TGTGCAACTCAAACCGGGGTCTCTGGAAACACCATATATTTT. Protein: CATQTGVSGNTIYF.

V and J are TRBV4-3 and TRBJ2-1; 9 nucleotides agree with TRBD2. The germline V gene has CDR1 LGHNA and CDR2 YSLEER. Losses at the gene ends were 0 bases for V and 6 bases for J; bases not matched to a gene: 3. The CDR3 runs to 15 residues. The CDR3, as DNA: TGCGCCAGCAGCCAAGAGCGGGGGGGCGGCAATGAGCAGTTCTTC. Translation: CASSQERGGGNEQFF.

This clone occurred a few times. V and J are TRBV30 and TRBJ2-6; unclear D gene. The CDR3 spans 15 residues. Germline V gene sequence: CDR1 GTSNPN, CDR2 SVGIG (reference sequence). Deletions cut 8 bases from V and 4 bases from J, with 18 bases between. The chain's CDR3 is CAISGDPWGANVLTF. The CDR3 bases are TGTGCCATCTCAGGCGACCCCTGGGGGGCCAACGTCCTGACTTTC.